This T cell receptor beta chain appears in the sequencing data of a study of blood T cell repertoires in COVID-19. As processed by the authors: Amplification of reference gene primers was used by the study to estimate nucleated cell counts. TCRdb keeps only in-frame clones here, not all; method: immunoSEQ multiplex PCR. V and J calls and clone size are given by that table; D and trimming were obtained from the DNA. This table has about 160,000 clones, approximately 88% appearing once. This clone was seen more than once but under ten times. The junction shows a germline mismatch at one end, possibly a read error. The CDR3 length is 15 residues. Germline CDR1 and CDR2: MDHEN and SYDVKM.

The sample taken for sequencing was peripheral blood. V is TRBV28 and J is TRBJ1-2; TRBD1 agrees at 11 bases. This TCR derives from a woman aged 60-75 years with acute or convalescent COVID-19. The DNA for the CDR3 is TGTGCCAGCACTTTAACCGGGACAGGGGGGTATGGCTACACCTTC. Protein: CASTLTGTGGYGYTF.